Given below is one TCR beta chain in context. This could be a read error, since a much larger clone is one nucleotide away. The time point: persistent/refractory GD, antithyroid drugs over 5 years with positive TRAb. PBMC RNA served as the TCR library source. CDR3 size: 12 residues. The germline V gene encodes CDR1 SGHTA and CDR2 FQGNSA. The authors built TCR beta libraries using iRepertoire HTBI primers and Arm-PCR of CDR3 regions. From the multiplex PCR reads, TCRdb called clonotypes with MiXCR, one entry per CDR3 protein. Here the sample spans about 340,000 distinct CDR3 sequences, around 20% being singletons. The sample is drawn from a study of regulatory T cells in long-lasting Graves disease.

This receptor was taken from a female donor with Graves disease. The chain is built from TRBV7-2 and TRBJ1-4; D is unclear. This material consisted of peripheral blood mononuclear cells (PBMCs), taken when the disease was refractory, from a patient treated with antithyroid drugs. CDR3: CAGSFSTEKLFF. The CDR3 DNA follows: TGTGCCGGCAGCTTCAGCACGGAAAAACTGTTTTTT.